This T cell receptor (beta chain) was obtained from a study of shared clonotypes between healthy human individuals. The assay was immunoSEQ multiplex PCR, and TCRdb's table has in-frame clones only and misses some. The sample has roughly 2.6 million clones; around 94% are singletons. Per germline, CDR1 SGHRS and CDR2 YFSETQ. Trimming took 3 bases from V and 6 from J, leaving 10 bases between them. The CDR3 is 12 residues long. The authors divided CD4+ cells into CD45RA+ naive and CD45RA-negative memory subsets. The sequenced sample was naive CD4+ T cells sorted from blood. Subset: CD45RA+ positively selected. The TCR was taken from a man aged 18 to 35 in good health. The genes are TRBV5-1 and TRBJ2-7; a possible D gene is TRBD1 (6 bases). The CDR3 loop reads CASSSQGSEQYF. CDR3 sequence (DNA): TGCGCCAGCAGCTCACAGGGCTCCGAGCAGTACTTC.